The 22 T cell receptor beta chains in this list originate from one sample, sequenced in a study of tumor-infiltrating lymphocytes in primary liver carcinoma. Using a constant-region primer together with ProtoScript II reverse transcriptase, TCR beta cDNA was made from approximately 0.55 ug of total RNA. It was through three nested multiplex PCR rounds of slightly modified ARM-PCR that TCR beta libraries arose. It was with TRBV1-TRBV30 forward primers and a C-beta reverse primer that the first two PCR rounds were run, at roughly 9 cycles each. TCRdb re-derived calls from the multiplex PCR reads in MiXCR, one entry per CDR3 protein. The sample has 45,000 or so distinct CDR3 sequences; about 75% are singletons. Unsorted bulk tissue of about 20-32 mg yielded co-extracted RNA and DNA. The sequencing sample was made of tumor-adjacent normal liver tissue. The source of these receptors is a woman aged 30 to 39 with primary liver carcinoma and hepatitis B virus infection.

The CDR3 nucleotides read TGTGCCAGCAGGTATTTCTGCGAGCAGTACTTC. Translated, it gives CASRYFCEQYF. V gene TRBV2 combines with J gene TRBJ2-7; D gene unclear. Trimming pared 6 bases from V and 6 bases from J, leaving 9 bases between. The CDR3 consists of 11 residues. The germline gives CDR1 SNHLY, CDR2 FYNNEI. The full variable domain, rest sourced from reference TRBV2 and TRBJ2-7, is EPEVTQTPSHQVTQMGQEVILRCVPISNHLYFYWYRQILGQKVEFLVSFYNNEISEKSEIFDDQFSVERPDGSNFTLKIRSTKLEDSAMYFCASRYFCEQYFGPGTRLTVT.

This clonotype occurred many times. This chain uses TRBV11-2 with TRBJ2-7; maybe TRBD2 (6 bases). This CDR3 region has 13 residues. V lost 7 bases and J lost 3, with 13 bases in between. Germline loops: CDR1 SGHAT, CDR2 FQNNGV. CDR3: CASKIAGNYEQYF. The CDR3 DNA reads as TGTGCCAGCAAGATTGCGGGGAACTACGAGCAGTACTTC.

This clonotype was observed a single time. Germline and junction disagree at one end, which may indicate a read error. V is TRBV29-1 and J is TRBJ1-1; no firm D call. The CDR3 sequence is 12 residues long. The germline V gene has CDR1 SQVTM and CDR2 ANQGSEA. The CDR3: CNVQKGWTEAFF. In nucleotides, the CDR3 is TGCAACGTTCAAAAGGGATGGACTGAAGCTTTCTTT.

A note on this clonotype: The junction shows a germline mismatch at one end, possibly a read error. The CDR3 loop reads CASSQRGTGVNTGGLFF. Here the CDR3 DNA reads TGTGCCAGTAGCCAACGGGGGACAGGGGTGAACACCGGGGGGCTGTTTTTT. The chain has TRBV4-2 and TRBJ2-2, with TRBD1 matching 10 bases. The CDR3 runs 17 residues. CDR1 is LGHNA and CDR2 is YNFKEQ in the germline V gene.

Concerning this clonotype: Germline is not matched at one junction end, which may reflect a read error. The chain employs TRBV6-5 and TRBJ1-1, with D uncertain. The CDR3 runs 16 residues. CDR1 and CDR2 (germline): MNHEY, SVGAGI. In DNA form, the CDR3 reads TGTGCCAGCAGAACCCATGGGGTGGTGAAGAACACTGGAGCTTTCTTT. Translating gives CASRTHGVVKNTGAFF.

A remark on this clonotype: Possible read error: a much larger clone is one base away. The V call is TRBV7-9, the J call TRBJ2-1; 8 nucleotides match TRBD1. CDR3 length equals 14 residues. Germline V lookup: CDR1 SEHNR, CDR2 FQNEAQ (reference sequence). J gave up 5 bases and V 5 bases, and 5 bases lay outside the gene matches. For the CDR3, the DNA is TGTGCCAGCAGCACCGGACAGGGCCACAATGAGCAGTTCTTC. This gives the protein CASSTGQGHNEQFF.

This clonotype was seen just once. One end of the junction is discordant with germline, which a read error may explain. The CDR3, as DNA: TGTACCAGCAGCCTGTTTGAGGCCGGGGAGATGTTTTTT. This sequence encodes CTSSLFEAGEMFF. This chain joins TRBV4-2 and TRBJ2-2; tentatively, D is TRBD2 (5 bases). The CDR3 totals 13 residues. Germline lookup yields CDR1 LGHNA and CDR2 YNFKEQ.

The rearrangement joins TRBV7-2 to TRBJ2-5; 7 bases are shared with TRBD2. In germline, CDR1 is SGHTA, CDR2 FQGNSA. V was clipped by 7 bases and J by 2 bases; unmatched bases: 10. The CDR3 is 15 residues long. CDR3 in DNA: TGTGCCAGCATAAAGAGCGGGGCAGAGCAAGAGACCCAGTACTTC. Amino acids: CASIKSGAEQETQYF.

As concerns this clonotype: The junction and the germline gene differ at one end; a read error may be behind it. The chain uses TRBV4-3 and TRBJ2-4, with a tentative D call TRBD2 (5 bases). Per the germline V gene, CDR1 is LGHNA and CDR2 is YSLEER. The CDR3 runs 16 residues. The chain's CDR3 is CASNQGGRVSQNIQYF. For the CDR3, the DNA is TGCGCCAGCAACCAAGGAGGTAGGGTGTCCCAAAACATTCAGTACTTC.

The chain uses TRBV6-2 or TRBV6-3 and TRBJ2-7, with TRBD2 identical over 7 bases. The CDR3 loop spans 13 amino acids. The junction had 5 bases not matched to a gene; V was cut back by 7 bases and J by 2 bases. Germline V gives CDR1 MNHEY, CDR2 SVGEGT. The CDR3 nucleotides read TGTGCCAGCAATCCCAGCGGGACCTACGAGCAGTACTTC. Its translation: CASNPSGTYEQYF.

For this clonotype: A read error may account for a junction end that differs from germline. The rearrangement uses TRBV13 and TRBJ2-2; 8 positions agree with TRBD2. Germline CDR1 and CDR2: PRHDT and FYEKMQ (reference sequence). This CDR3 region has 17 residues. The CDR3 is CTSSRTRGRSNTGELFF. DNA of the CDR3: TGTACCAGCAGCCGGACGCGCGGGAGGTCGAACACTGGGGAGCTGTTTTTT.

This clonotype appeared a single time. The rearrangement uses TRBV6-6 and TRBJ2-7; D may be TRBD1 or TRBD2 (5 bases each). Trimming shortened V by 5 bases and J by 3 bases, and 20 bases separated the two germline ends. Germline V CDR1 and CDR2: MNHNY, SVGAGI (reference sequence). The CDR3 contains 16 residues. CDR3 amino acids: CASSRNGTAVNYEQYF. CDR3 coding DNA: TGTGCCAGCAGTAGGAACGGGACCGCGGTCAACTACGAGCAGTACTTC.

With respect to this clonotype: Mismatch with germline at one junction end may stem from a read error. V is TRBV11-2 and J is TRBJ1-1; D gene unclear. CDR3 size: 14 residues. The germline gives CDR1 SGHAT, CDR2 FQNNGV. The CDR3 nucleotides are TGTGCCAACAGCTTTAACCAAGGTGACACTGAAGCTTTCTTT. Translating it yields CANSFNQGDTEAFF.

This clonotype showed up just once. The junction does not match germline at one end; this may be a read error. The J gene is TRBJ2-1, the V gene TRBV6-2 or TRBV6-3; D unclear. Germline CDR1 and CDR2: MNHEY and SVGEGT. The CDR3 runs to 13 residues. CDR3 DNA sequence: TGTGCCAGCGGTTATGGGTTTCTGAATGAGCAGTCCTTC. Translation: CASGYGFLNEQSF.

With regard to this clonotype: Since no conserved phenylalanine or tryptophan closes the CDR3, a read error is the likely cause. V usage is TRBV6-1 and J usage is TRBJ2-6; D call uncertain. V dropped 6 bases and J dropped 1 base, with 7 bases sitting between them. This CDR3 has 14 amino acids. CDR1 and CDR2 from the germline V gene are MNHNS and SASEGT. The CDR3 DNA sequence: TGTGCCAGCAGCAAGCTTTCTGGGGCCAACGTCCTGACTCTC. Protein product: CASSKLSGANVLTL.

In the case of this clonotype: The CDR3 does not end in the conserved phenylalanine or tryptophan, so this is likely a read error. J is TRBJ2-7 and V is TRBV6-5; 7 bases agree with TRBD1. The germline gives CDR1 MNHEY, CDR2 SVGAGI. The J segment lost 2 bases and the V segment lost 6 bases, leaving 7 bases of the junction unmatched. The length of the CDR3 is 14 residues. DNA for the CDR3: TGTGCCAGCAGCTACAGGGGAGTACCCTACGAGCAGTACATC. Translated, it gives CASSYRGVPYEQYI.

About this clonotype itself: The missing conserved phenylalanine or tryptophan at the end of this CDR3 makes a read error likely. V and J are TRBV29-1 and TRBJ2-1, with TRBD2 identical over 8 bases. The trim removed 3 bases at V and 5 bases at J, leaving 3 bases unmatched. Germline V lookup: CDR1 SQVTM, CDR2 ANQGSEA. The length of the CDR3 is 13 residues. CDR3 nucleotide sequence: TGCAGCGTTGACGGGACTAGAGACAATGAGCAGTTCTTA. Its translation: CSVDGTRDNEQFL.

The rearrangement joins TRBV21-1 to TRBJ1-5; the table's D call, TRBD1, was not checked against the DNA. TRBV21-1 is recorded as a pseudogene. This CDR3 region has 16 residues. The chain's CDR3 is CTSRTGTGKKNQPQHF. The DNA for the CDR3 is TGTACCAGCAGAACCGGGACAGGGAAAAAAAATCAGCCCCAGCATTTT.

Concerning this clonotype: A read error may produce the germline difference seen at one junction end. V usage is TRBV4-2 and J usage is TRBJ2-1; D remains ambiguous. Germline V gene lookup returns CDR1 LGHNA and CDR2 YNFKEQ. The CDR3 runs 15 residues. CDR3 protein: CVSSQETQCANEQFF. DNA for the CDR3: TGTGTCAGCAGCCAAGAGACACAGTGCGCCAATGAGCAGTTCTTC.

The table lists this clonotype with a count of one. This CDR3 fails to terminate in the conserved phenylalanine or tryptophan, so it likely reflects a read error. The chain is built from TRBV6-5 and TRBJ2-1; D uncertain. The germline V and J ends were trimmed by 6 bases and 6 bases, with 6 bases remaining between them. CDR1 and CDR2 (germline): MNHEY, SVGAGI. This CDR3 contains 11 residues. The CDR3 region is CASSPANEQFI. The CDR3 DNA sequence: TGTGCCAGCAGCCCGGCCAATGAGCAGTTCATC.

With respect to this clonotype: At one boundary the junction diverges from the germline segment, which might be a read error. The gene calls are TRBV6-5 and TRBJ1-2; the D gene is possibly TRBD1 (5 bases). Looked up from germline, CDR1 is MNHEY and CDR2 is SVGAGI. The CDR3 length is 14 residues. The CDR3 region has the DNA TGTGCCAGCACTTATAACGGACAAGGCAGCGGCTACACGTTC. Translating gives CASTYNGQGSGYTF.

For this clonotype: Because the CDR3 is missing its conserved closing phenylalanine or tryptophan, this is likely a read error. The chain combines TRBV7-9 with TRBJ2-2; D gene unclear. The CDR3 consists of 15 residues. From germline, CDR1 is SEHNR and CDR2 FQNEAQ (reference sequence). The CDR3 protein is CASSFERANIGELFY. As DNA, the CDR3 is TGTGCCAGCAGCTTTGAACGTGCGAACATCGGGGAGCTGTTTTAT.